What follows are 24 T cell receptor beta chains derived from one specimen sequenced in a study of blood T cell repertoires in COVID-19. Sequencing used immunoSEQ multiplex PCR; TCRdb keeps in-frame clones, though not all of them. Of 40,000 or so clones in the sample, around 90% are singletons; the top ten hold about 0.4%. Sequencing was performed on peripheral blood. The origin of the receptors is a human donor in a cohort sampled during active COVID-19.

The rearrangement links TRBV13 to TRBJ1-6; D is perhaps TRBD1 (6 bases). Trimming cost V 0 bases and J 7 bases, with 10 bases left between them. Germline loops: CDR1 PRHDT, CDR2 FYEKMQ (reference sequence). This CDR3 is built from 15 residues. The DNA of the CDR3 is TGTGCCAGCAGCTTAGGGGACAGTAAAAATTCACCCCTCCACTTT. Translating gives CASSLGDSKNSPLHF. The full variable domain, completed using reference TRBV13 and TRBJ1-6, is AAGVIQSPRHLIKEKRETATLKCYPIPRHDTVYWYQQGPGQDPQFLISFYEKMQSDKGSIPDRFSAQQFSDYHSELNMSSLELGDSALYFCASSLGDSKNSPLHFGNGTRLTVT.

The chain joins TRBV21-1 to TRBJ1-1; the listed D gene, TRBD1, was not tested against the DNA. TRBV21-1 is flagged as a pseudogene. The CDR3 extends over 16 amino acids. CDR3 residues: CASSSGAGGRSTEAFF. CDR3 bases: TGTGCCAGCAGCAGTGGGGCAGGGGGTAGAAGCACTGAAGCTTTCTTT.

The chain employs TRBV6-2 or TRBV6-3 and TRBJ2-4; 11 bases match TRBD2. Germline assignment: CDR1 MNHEY and CDR2 SVGEGT. J lost 4 bases, V lost 6 bases, and 8 bases had no gene match. The CDR3 covers 16 residues. The CDR3 spells CASSPWGLAEKNIQYF. The CDR3, as DNA: TGTGCCAGCAGCCCATGGGGACTAGCGGAAAAAAACATTCAGTACTTC.

This clone was observed a single time. The rearrangement joins TRBV11-2 to TRBJ1-1, with TRBD1 matching over 7 bases. Germline V gives CDR1 SGHAT, CDR2 FQNNGV. V was pared by 5 bases and J by 10 bases, with 7 bases of the junction left unmatched. CDR3 size: 12 residues. CDR3 region: CASSLSQGVAFF. The CDR3 DNA reads TGTGCCAGCAGCCTTTCCCAGGGGGTAGCTTTCTTT.

V usage is TRBV11-2 and J usage is TRBJ1-4; TRBD1 aligns across 7 bases. Germline loops: CDR1 SGHAT, CDR2 FQNNGV. V trimming: 4 bases; J trimming: 4 bases; junction bases outside the gene matches: 12. The CDR3 is 17 residues long. The CDR3 sequence: CASSSETGRSVNEKLFF. Here the CDR3 DNA reads TGTGCCAGCAGCTCCGAGACAGGGAGGAGTGTTAATGAAAAACTGTTTTTT.

The chain carries TRBV19 and TRBJ1-2; 8 positions agree with TRBD1. The ends lost 3 bases at V and 2 bases at J; junction bases unmatched: 11. The CDR3 length is 17 residues. CDR1 and CDR2 (germline): LNHDA, SQIVND (reference sequence). The CDR3 here is CASSIRGGQGLNYGYTF. CDR3 coding DNA: TGTGCCAGTAGTATTAGGGGCGGACAGGGATTGAACTATGGCTACACCTTC.

This chain uses TRBV6-2 or TRBV6-3 with TRBJ1-1, with unresolved D. Germline lookup yields CDR1 MNHEY and CDR2 SVGEGT. The length of the CDR3 is 15 residues. V gave up 6 bases and J gave up 3 bases, with 17 bases separating them. DNA for the CDR3: TGTGCCAGCAGCCCCGAACCGGTTTCCGACACTGAAGCTTTCTTT. Encoded protein: CASSPEPVSDTEAFF.

This clone appeared a single time. The V and J genes are TRBV9 and TRBJ1-1, with D maybe TRBD1 (5 bases). CDR1 is SGDLS, CDR2 YYNGEE, per germline. The CDR3 extends over 13 amino acids. The V end lost 7 bases, the J end lost 1 base, and 11 bases lay between the germline ends. The CDR3 region has the DNA TGTGCCAGCGGACGGGGGTGGAACACTGAAGCTTTCTTT. Translation: CASGRGWNTEAFF.

This chain joins TRBV7-2 and TRBJ1-5; weak D call: TRBD1 (5 bases). The length of the CDR3 is 15 residues. The germline V gene encodes CDR1 SGHTA and CDR2 FQGNSA. V lost 5 bases, J lost 3 bases, and 14 bases lay in between. The CDR3 bases are TGTGCCAGCAGCGTTTTCCAACAGGTCAATCAGCCCCAGCATTTT. It is translated as CASSVFQQVNQPQHF.

This clone was detected a few times. This chain uses TRBV27 with TRBJ2-7; 7 positions agree with TRBD1. V shed 2 bases and J 3 bases; nucleotides not matched to a gene: 7. The CDR3 covers 15 residues. Germline V gene sequence: CDR1 MNHEY, CDR2 SMNVEV (reference sequence). This CDR3 is CASSLVAGGYYEQYF. CDR3 sequence (DNA): TGTGCCAGCAGTTTAGTGGCAGGGGGTTACTACGAGCAGTACTTC.

V usage is TRBV3-1 (or the pseudogene TRBV3-2) and J usage is TRBJ2-7; D is unclear. This CDR3 is 16 amino acids long. Germline V gene sequence: CDR1 LGHDT, CDR2 YNNKEL (reference sequence). Trimming stripped 0 bases from V and 3 bases from J, with 15 bases between. This CDR3 reads CASSQDLTRRCYEQYF. CDR3 sequence (DNA): TGTGCCAGCAGCCAAGATTTGACGCGGAGATGCTACGAGCAGTACTTC.

The rearrangement joins TRBV12-3 or TRBV12-4 to TRBJ1-5; D remains unclear. V was pared by 7 bases and J by 6 bases, with 13 bases between. This CDR3 spans 13 amino acids. In nucleotides, the CDR3 is TGTGCCAGCACAGTCGGGTATTCTCAGCCCCAGCATTTT. Translation: CASTVGYSQPQHF.

This chain uses TRBV6-6 with TRBJ1-5; 9 nucleotides align to TRBD1. Germline CDR1 reads MNHNY; CDR2 reads SVGAGI (reference sequence). CDR3 length equals 15 residues. V was clipped by 2 bases and J by 6 bases; unmatched bases: 5. CDR3 loop: CASSYAGQGSQPQHF. In nucleotides, the CDR3 is TGTGCCAGCAGTTACGCCGGACAGGGGAGTCAGCCCCAGCATTTT.

This clone was seen once. The chain carries TRBV7-9 and TRBJ2-1, with 16 positions matching TRBD2. Trimming removed 3 bases from V and 3 bases from J; junction bases left unmatched: 2. The CDR3 length is 17 residues. Germline V CDR1 and CDR2: SEHNR, FQNEAQ (reference sequence). CDR3 residues: CASSLGLAGGLYNEQFF. CDR3 nucleotides: TGTGCCAGCAGCTTGGGACTAGCGGGGGGGCTCTACAATGAGCAGTTCTTC.

The chain joins TRBV4-3 to TRBJ1-2; D perhaps matches TRBD1 (5 bases). This CDR3 contains 15 residues. Deletions cut 0 bases from V and 7 bases from J, with 15 bases between. Germline loops: CDR1 LGHNA, CDR2 YSLEER. CDR3 region: CASSQEGQAATGYTF. The CDR3 DNA sequence: TGCGCCAGCAGCCAAGAGGGGCAGGCGGCCACTGGCTACACCTTC.

The chain is built from TRBV5-1 and TRBJ1-2; TRBD1 aligns across 8 bases. With V trimmed by 4 bases and J by 0 bases, 14 bases remained unmatched. The CDR3 runs 18 residues. Germline-derived CDR1 and CDR2 are SGHRS and YFSETQ. CDR3 in DNA: TGCGCCAGCAGCCCGGAACCGGGACAGGCCGGGACTAACTATGGCTACACCTTC. It specifies CASSPEPGQAGTNYGYTF.

The chain employs TRBV5-5 and TRBJ1-4; TRBD1 might be the D (5 bases). The CDR3 length is 16 residues. V was shortened by 0 bases and J by 7 bases, with 16 bases between the two germline ends. Per the germline V gene, CDR1 is SGHKS and CDR2 is YYEKEE (reference sequence). As DNA, the CDR3 is TGTGCCAGCAGCTTGGCGGCGGCACAGGTGGCTGAAAAACTGTTTTTT. This encodes CASSLAAAQVAEKLFF.

The chain uses TRBV9 and TRBJ2-7, with 10 bases that match TRBD1. Germline CDR1 is SGDLS and CDR2 is YYNGEE. The CDR3 extends over 18 amino acids. The V segment lost 3 bases and the J segment 0 bases; nucleotides outside the gene matches: 12. Here the CDR3 DNA reads TGTGCCAGCAGCGAGAAGCCGGGACAGGGGACCACCTCCTACGAGCAGTACTTC. Translating it yields CASSEKPGQGTTSYEQYF.

V usage is TRBV12-3 or TRBV12-4 and J usage is TRBJ2-7; a possible D gene is TRBD2 (5 bases). V was trimmed by 6 bases and J by 0 bases, leaving 9 bases between them. CDR3 length equals 13 residues. CDR3 residues: CASRPGNSYEQYF. CDR3 nucleotide sequence: TGTGCCAGCAGGCCCGGGAACTCCTACGAGCAGTACTTC.

The table lists this clone with a few counts. The chain links TRBV4-2 to TRBJ1-1, with D possibly being TRBD1 (6 bases). The germline V gene encodes CDR1 LGHNA and CDR2 YNFKEQ. The CDR3 is 13 residues long. With 4 bases removed from V and 6 bases from J, the gap between germline ends came to 12 bases. CDR3: CASSPTGYPEAFF. CDR3 in DNA: TGTGCCAGCAGCCCTACAGGGTATCCTGAAGCTTTCTTT.

The V gene is TRBV7-6, the J gene TRBJ1-4; 10 nucleotides agree with TRBD1. CDR3 size: 17 residues. CDR1 SGHVS and CDR2 FNYEAQ come from the germline V gene. V lost 5 bases, J lost 2 bases, and 8 bases stayed unmatched. The CDR3 protein is CASSGGQGVFTNEKLFF. The CDR3 DNA sequence: TGTGCCAGCAGCGGCGGACAGGGGGTATTTACTAATGAAAAACTGTTTTTT.

This chain connects TRBV5-4 to TRBJ1-1; D is perhaps TRBD1 (6 bases). The germline V gene encodes CDR1 SGHNT and CDR2 YYREEE (reference sequence). Trimming cost V 4 bases and J 1 base, with 8 bases left between them. This CDR3 is 13 amino acids long. The CDR3: CASSHRANTEAFF. The CDR3 region has the DNA TGTGCCAGCAGCCACAGGGCGAACACTGAAGCTTTCTTT.

The chain employs TRBV7-2 and TRBJ1-2; a weak D match, TRBD1 (6 bases). Germline V gene lookup returns CDR1 SGHTA and CDR2 FQGNSA. This CDR3 contains 16 residues. The V gene lost 4 bases and the J gene lost 1 base, with 16 bases spanning the gap. The CDR3 sequence is CASSSGPYRDNYGYTF. The CDR3 region has the DNA TGTGCCAGCAGCTCAGGCCCCTACAGGGATAACTATGGCTACACCTTC. The full variable domain, completed using reference TRBV7-2 and TRBJ1-2, is GAGVSQSPSNKVTEKGKDVELRCDPISGHTALYWYRQSLGQGLEFLIYFQGNSAPDKSGLPSDRFSAERTGGSVSTLTIQRTQQEDSAVYLCASSSGPYRDNYGYTFGSGTRLTVV.

The chain combines TRBV27 with TRBJ1-2, with D unresolved. V lost 6 bases and J 8 bases, leaving 19 bases between the germline ends. This CDR3 has 14 residues. CDR1 and CDR2 (germline): MNHEY, SMNVEV (reference sequence). The CDR3 reads CASSERLPMSGYTF. The CDR3 DNA reads TGTGCCAGCAGCGAGAGGCTCCCCATGAGCGGCTACACCTTC.